The 10 T cell receptor beta chains below all came from one sample that was sequenced in a study of OX40 agonist ivuxolimab in advanced cancers. Measured with immunoSEQ multiplex PCR; TCRdb has only the in-frame clones, and not every one. The sample records roughly 70,000 clones, about 88% being singletons. The source material was CD4+ or CD8+ T cells sorted from blood, sampled in a trial of the OX40 agonist ivuxolimab. Receptor source: an adult with an advanced solid tumor such as melanoma, head and neck, liver or kidney cancer.

In its sample, this clone was seen once. V is TRBV14 and J is TRBJ2-5, with D tentatively TRBD1 or TRBD2 (5 bases each). The CDR3 length is 14 residues. The V gene's germline CDR1 is SGHDN and CDR2 FVKESK. Trimming cost V 2 bases and J 1 base, with 8 bases left between them. This CDR3 is CASSQNGGQETQYF. The CDR3 region has the DNA TGTGCCAGCAGCCAAAATGGGGGCCAAGAGACCCAGTACTTC. Together with reference TRBV14 and TRBJ2-5, the CDR3 gives the full variable domain: EAGVTQFPSHSVIEKGQTVTLRCDPISGHDNLYWYRRVMGKEIKFLLHFVKESKQDESGMPNNRFLAERTGGTYSTLKVQPAELEDSGVYFCASSQNGGQETQYFGPGTRLLVL.

This rearrangement joins TRBV18 to TRBJ2-1; weak D call: TRBD2 (6 bases). Germline loops: CDR1 KGHSH, CDR2 LQKENI. V lost 4 bases and J 12 bases, leaving 25 bases between the germline ends. This CDR3 spans 16 amino acids. The CDR3 sequence is CASSRNRDLSGDWQFF. The CDR3 DNA follows: TGTGCCAGCTCACGCAACCGGGACTTGTCAGGTGATTGGCAGTTCTTC.

The chain is built from TRBV18 and TRBJ2-7, with no clear D. CDR1 and CDR2 from the germline V gene are KGHSH and LQKENI. This CDR3 spans 15 amino acids. V was pared by 2 bases and J by 1 base, with 12 bases between. CDR3 loop: CASSPTAELSYEQYF. In nucleotides, the CDR3 is TGTGCCAGCTCACCAACCGCAGAGCTTTCCTACGAGCAGTACTTC.

The J gene is TRBJ2-3, the V gene TRBV5-4, with TRBD2 as a possible D gene (7 bases). Looked up from germline, CDR1 is SGHNT and CDR2 is YYREEE (reference sequence). Trimming stripped 1 base from V and 3 bases from J, with 15 bases between. This CDR3 is 16 amino acids long. CDR3 DNA: TGTGCCAGCAGCTTGCGGTCGGCGGGGGCAACAGATACGCAGTATTTT. Residues: CASSLRSAGATDTQYF.

V gene TRBV6-5 combines with J gene TRBJ2-7; D is undetermined. Germline V gene data show CDR1 as MNHEY and CDR2 as SVGAGI. V gave up 6 bases and J gave up 9 bases, with 18 bases separating them. The CDR3 has 13 amino acids. The CDR3 bases are TGTGCCAGCAGCCTAATATTTGGTGTCGGGCAGTACTTC. Its translation is CASSLIFGVGQYF.

This chain links TRBV19 with TRBJ2-7, with D possibly called TRBD1 or TRBD2 (5 bases each). Germline CDR1 LNHDA, CDR2 SQIVND (reference sequence). V lost 5 bases and J lost 1, with 15 bases in between. This CDR3 contains 15 residues. The CDR3 region has the DNA TGTGCCAGTAGTCCGGGACGCCCGACTTCCTACGAGCAGTACTTC. This encodes CASSPGRPTSYEQYF. The full variable domain, its missing parts supplied by reference TRBV19 and TRBJ2-7, is DGGITQSPKYLFRKEGQNVTLSCEQNLNHDAMYWYRQDPGQGLRLIYYSQIVNDFQKGDIAEGYSVSREKKESFPLTVTSAQKNPTAFYLCASSPGRPTSYEQYFGPGTRLTVT.

The chain joins TRBV6-1 to TRBJ2-1; D is undetermined. V was clipped by 5 bases and J by 0 bases, with 8 bases between them. CDR1 is MNHNS, CDR2 SASEGT, per germline. The CDR3 has 14 residues. The CDR3 region is CASSSPRSYNEQFF. CDR3 nucleotides: TGTGCCAGCAGTTCCCCTCGCTCCTACAATGAGCAGTTCTTC.

This chain joins TRBV7-2 and TRBJ1-2; D gene unclear. V lost 0 bases and J lost 10, with 15 bases in between. Germline CDR1 and CDR2: SGHTA and FQGNSA. The CDR3 loop spans 14 amino acids. CDR3 DNA sequence: TGTGCCAGCAGCTTAGCGGGTTCATGGGTTTACTACACCTTC. Its translation: CASSLAGSWVYYTF.

The chain uses TRBV2 and TRBJ2-5; maybe TRBD2 (5 bases). Germline lookup yields CDR1 SNHLY and CDR2 FYNNEI. The CDR3 covers 12 residues. V lost 11 bases and J 2 bases, leaving 12 bases between the germline ends. The CDR3 DNA sequence: TGTGCCGCGGGTCTAGATCAAGAGACCCAGTACTTC. This translates into CAAGLDQETQYF. Drawing the rest from reference TRBV2 and TRBJ2-5, the complete variable domain is EPEVTQTPSHQVTQMGQEVILRCVPISNHLYFYWYRQILGQKVEFLVSFYNNEISEKSEIFDDQFSVERPDGSNFTLKIRSTKLEDSAMYFCAAGLDQETQYFGPGTRLLVL.

The chain links TRBV6-1 to TRBJ2-7; D is unclear. The ends were cut back, 1 base at V and 2 bases at J, with 12 bases in the middle. CDR1 is MNHNS, CDR2 SASEGT, per germline. This CDR3 spans 15 amino acids. The CDR3, as DNA: TGTGCCAGCAGTGAAGGGAACCCTAATACCTACGAGCAGTACTTC. Translating gives CASSEGNPNTYEQYF.